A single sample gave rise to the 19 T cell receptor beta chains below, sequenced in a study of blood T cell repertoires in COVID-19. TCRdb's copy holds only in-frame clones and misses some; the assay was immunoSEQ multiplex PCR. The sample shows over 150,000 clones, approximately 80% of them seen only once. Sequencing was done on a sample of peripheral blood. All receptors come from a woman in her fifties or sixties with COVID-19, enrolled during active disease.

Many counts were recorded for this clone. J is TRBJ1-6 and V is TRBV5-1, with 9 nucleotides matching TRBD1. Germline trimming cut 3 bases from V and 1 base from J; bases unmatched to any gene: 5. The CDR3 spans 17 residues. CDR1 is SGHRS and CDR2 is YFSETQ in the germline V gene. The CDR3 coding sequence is TGCGCCAGCAGCTCCGGGACAGGGACGTCCTATAATTCACCCCTCCACTTT. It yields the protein CASSSGTGTSYNSPLHF. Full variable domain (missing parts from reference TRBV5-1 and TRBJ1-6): KAGVTQTPRYLIKTRGQQVTLSCSPISGHRSVSWYQQTPGQGLQFLFEYFSETQRNKGNFPGRFSGRQFSNSRSEMNVSTLELGDSALYLCASSSGTGTSYNSPLHFGNGTRLTVT.

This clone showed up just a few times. CDR3 DNA: TGTGCCGGTAAAACCACCCTGGGGGGAAGTACTGAAGCTTTCTTT. Its translation: CAGKTTLGGSTEAFF. The chain couples TRBV6-5 to TRBJ1-1; tentative D call: TRBD1 (5 bases). This CDR3 comprises 15 residues. The germline CDR1 and CDR2 sequences are MNHEY and SVGAGI. The V end lost 11 bases, the J end lost 5 bases, and 24 bases lay between the germline ends.

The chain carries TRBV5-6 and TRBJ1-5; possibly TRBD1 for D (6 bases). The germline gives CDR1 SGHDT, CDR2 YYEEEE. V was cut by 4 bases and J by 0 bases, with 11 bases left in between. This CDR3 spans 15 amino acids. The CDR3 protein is CASSPSGVSNQPQHF. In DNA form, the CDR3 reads TGTGCCAGCAGCCCCTCAGGGGTTAGCAATCAGCCCCAGCATTTT.

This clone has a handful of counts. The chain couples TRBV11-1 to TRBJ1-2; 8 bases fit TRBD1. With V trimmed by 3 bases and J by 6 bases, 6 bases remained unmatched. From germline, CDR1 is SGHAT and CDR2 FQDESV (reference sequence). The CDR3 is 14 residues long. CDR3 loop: CASSLAQGVDGYTF. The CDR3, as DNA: TGTGCCAGCAGCTTGGCACAGGGGGTCGATGGCTACACCTTC.

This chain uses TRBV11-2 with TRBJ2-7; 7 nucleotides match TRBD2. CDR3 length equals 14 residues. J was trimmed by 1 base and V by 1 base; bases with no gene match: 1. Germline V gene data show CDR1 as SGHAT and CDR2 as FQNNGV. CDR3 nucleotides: TGTGCCAGCAGCTTAGGCGGGGGATCCTACGAGCAGTACTTC. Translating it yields CASSLGGGSYEQYF.

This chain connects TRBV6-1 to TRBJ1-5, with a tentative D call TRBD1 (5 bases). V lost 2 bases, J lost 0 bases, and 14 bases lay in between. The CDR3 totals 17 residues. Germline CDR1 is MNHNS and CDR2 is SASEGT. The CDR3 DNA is TGTGCCAGCAGTGAAACGACGGCAGGGCTTAGCAATCAGCCCCAGCATTTT. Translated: CASSETTAGLSNQPQHF.

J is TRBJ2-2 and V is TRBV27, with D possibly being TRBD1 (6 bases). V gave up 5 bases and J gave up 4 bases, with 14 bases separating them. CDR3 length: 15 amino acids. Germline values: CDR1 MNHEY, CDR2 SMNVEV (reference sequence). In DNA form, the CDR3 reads TGTGCCAGCAGTCCCCTACAGGGATCCACCGGGGAGCTGTTTTTT. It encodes CASSPLQGSTGELFF.

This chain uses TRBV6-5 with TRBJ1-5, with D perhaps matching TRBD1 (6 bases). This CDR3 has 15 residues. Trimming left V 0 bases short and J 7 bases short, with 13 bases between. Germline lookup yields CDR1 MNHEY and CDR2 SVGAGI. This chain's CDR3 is CASSYSAGANQPQHF. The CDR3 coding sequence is TGTGCCAGCAGTTACTCGGCAGGGGCGAACCAGCCCCAGCATTTT.

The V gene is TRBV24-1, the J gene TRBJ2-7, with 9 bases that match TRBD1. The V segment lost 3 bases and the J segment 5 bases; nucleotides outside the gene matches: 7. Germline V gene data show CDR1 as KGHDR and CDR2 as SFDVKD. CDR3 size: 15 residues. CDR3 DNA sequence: TGTGCCACCAGTGATCCGGGACAGGGTAACGACGAGCAGTACTTC. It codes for CATSDPGQGNDEQYF.

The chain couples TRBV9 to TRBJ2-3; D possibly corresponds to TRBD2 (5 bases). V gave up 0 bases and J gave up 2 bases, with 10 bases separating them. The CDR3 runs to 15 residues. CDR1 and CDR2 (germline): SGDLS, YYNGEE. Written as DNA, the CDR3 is TGTGCCAGCAGCGTAGTGGGGAGAATCACAGATACGCAGTATTTT. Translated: CASSVVGRITDTQYF.

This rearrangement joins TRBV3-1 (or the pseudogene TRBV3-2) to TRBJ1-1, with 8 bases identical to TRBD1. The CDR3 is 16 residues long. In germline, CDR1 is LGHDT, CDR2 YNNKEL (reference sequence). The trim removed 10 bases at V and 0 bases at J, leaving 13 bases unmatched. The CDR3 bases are TGTGCCACTTCCGACAGGGGACCTTTCATGAACACTGAAGCTTTCTTT. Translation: CATSDRGPFMNTEAFF.

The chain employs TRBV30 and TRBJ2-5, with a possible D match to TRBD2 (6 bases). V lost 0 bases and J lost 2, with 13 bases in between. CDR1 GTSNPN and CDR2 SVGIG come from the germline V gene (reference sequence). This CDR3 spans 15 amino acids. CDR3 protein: CAWSVPYGRQETQYF. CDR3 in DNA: TGTGCCTGGAGTGTACCCTATGGGAGGCAAGAGACCCAGTACTTC.

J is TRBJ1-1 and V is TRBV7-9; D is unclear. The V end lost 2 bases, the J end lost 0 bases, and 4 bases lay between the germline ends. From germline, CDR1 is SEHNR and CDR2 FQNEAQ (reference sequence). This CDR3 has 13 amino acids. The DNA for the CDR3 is TGTGCCAGCAGCTTAACTATGAACACTGAAGCTTTCTTT. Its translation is CASSLTMNTEAFF.

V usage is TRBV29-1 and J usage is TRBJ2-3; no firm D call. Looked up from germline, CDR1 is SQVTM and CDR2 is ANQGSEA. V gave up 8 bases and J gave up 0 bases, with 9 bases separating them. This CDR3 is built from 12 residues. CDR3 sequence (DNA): TGCAGCTTCCGTTCTAGCACAGATACGCAGTATTTT. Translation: CSFRSSTDTQYF.

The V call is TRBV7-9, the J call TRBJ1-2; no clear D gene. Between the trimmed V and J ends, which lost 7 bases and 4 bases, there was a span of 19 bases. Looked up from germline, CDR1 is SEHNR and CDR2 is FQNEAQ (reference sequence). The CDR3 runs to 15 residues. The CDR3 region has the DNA TGTGCCAGCACCCCCATGACACACAGTACCTATGGCTACACCTTC. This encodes CASTPMTHSTYGYTF.

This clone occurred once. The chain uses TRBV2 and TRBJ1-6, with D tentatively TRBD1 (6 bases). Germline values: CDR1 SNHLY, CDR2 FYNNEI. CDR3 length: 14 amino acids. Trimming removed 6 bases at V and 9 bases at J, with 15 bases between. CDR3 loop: CASSRQEEGSPLHF. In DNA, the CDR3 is TGTGCCAGCAGCCGACAGGAAGAAGGTTCACCCCTCCACTTT.

This chain's CDR3 is CAIQRQGMVGTNEKLFF. CDR3 sequence (DNA): TGTGCCATCCAGAGGCAGGGGATGGTTGGGACTAATGAAAAACTGTTTTTT. The rearrangement joins TRBV7-9 to TRBJ1-4, with D possibly TRBD1 on 6 matching bases. The CDR3 totals 17 residues. V shed 10 bases and J shed 2 bases, with 23 bases lying between them. Per the germline V gene, CDR1 is SEHNR and CDR2 is FQNEAQ (reference sequence).

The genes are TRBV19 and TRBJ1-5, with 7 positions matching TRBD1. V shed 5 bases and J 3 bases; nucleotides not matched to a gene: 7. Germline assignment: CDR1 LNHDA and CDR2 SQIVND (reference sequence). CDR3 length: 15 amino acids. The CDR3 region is CASSPNTGVNQPQHF. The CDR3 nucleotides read TGTGCCAGTAGTCCGAACACAGGGGTCAATCAGCCCCAGCATTTT.

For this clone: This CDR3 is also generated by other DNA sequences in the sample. DNA of the CDR3: TGTGCCAGCAGCCAAGGTAGAGGGTCTGGAAACACCATATATTTT. Protein: CASSQGRGSGNTIYF. This sequence joins TRBV3-1 (or the pseudogene TRBV3-2) and TRBJ1-3, with D unclear. Trimming removed 1 base from V and 1 base from J, with 8 bases in between. This CDR3 region has 15 residues. The germline V gene has CDR1 LGHDT and CDR2 YNNKEL (reference sequence).